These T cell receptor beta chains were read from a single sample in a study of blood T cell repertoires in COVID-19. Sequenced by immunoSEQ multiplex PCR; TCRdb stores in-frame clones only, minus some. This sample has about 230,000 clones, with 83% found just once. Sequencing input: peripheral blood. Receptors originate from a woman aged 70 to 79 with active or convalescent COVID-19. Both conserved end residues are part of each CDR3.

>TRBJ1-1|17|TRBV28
CASSSLTMDRSETEAFF
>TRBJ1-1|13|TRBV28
CASSFAPGGEAFF
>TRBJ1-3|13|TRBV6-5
CASRRGSGNTIYF
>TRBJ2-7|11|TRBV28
CASSLTGEQYF
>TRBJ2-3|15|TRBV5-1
CASSFRAEEADTQYF
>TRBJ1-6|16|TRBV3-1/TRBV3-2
CASSHLAEGENSPLHF
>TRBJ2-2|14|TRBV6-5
CASSYGGVTGELFF
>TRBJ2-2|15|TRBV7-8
CASSLYREKTGELFF
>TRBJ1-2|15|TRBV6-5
CASSYSRQGAYGYTF
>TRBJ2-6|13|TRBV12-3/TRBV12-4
CASTGVGANVLTF
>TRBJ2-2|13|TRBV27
CASSLLQTGELFF
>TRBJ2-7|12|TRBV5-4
CASSLVNYEQYF
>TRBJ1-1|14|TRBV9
CASSPGMDYTEAFF
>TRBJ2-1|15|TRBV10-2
CASSEQIAGGDEQFF
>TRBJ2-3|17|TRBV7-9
CASSLLASGSGTDTQYF
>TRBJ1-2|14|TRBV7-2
CASSPGTGYYGYTF
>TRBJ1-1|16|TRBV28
CASSSTQWGENTEAFF
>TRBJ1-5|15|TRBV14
CASSQELASNQPQHF